One sample yielded the 8 T cell receptor beta chains listed below, sequenced in a study of T cell responses to AZD1222 COVID-19 vaccine. TCRdb's copy holds only in-frame clones and misses some; the assay was immunoSEQ multiplex PCR. This sample has 150,000 to 200,000 clones; about 92% occur once, and the top ten carry 1% to 1.5%. Material: peripheral blood, obtained 28 days after the second AZD1222 dose. Receptor source: an adult who received the AZD1222 COVID-19 vaccine.

This sequence joins TRBV28 and TRBJ2-1; the match to TRBD2 covers 12 bases. The CDR3 sequence is 15 residues long. V was pared by 6 bases and J by 3 bases, with 3 bases of the junction left unmatched. Germline loops: CDR1 MDHEN, CDR2 SYDVKM. CDR3 residues: CASSPLAGGYNEQFF. The CDR3, as DNA: TGTGCCAGCAGCCCACTAGCGGGAGGCTACAATGAGCAGTTCTTC.

J is TRBJ2-7 and V is TRBV30; TRBD1 or TRBD2 may be the D gene (6 bases each). V shed 8 bases and J shed 2 bases, with 19 bases lying between them. The CDR3 loop spans 14 amino acids. Looked up from germline, CDR1 is GTSNPN and CDR2 is SVGIG (reference sequence). The chain's CDR3 is CARAEGGRPYEQYF. CDR3 in DNA: TGTGCCCGCGCCGAGGGGGGCCGCCCCTACGAGCAGTACTTC.

The rearrangement joins TRBV6-2 or TRBV6-3 to TRBJ2-7, with 8 bases matching TRBD2. Germline V gene lookup returns CDR1 MNHEY and CDR2 SVGEGT. The V and J ends lost 2 bases and 7 bases, in that order; junction bases with no gene match: 10. This CDR3 is built from 15 residues. DNA of the CDR3: TGTGCCAGCAGTTACGTGGCGGGAGGACTGGGTGAGCAGTACTTC. Translation: CASSYVAGGLGEQYF.

The CDR3 DNA reads as TGTGCCAGCAGTTTACATGAGGGCGGGAGATCACCCCTCCACTTT. This gives the protein CASSLHEGGRSPLHF. The chain recombines TRBV28 with TRBJ1-6; D is unresolved. The germline CDR1 and CDR2 sequences are MDHEN and SYDVKM. V lost 2 bases and J 10 bases, leaving 15 bases between the germline ends. The CDR3 spans 15 residues. The whole variable domain, remainder taken from reference TRBV28 and TRBJ1-6, is DVKVTQSSRYLVKRTGEKVFLECVQDMDHENMFWYRQDPGLGLRLIYFSYDVKMKEKGDIPEGYSVSREKKERFSLILESASTNQTSMYLCASSLHEGGRSPLHFGNGTRLTVT.

The J gene is TRBJ1-3, the V gene TRBV3-1 (or the pseudogene TRBV3-2), with D uncertain. Trimming took 1 base from V and 0 from J, leaving 7 bases between them. CDR1 is LGHDT, CDR2 YNNKEL, per germline (reference sequence). The CDR3 has 15 residues. The CDR3 sequence: CASSQVFSSGNTIYF. The CDR3 DNA follows: TGTGCCAGCAGCCAAGTCTTCAGCTCTGGAAACACCATATATTTT.

DNA for the CDR3: TGTGCCTGGATTTCCGGTCTGGCGAACACTGAAGCTTTCTTT. As protein: CAWISGLANTEAFF. The gene calls are TRBV30 and TRBJ1-1, with no clear D. The germline gives CDR1 GTSNPN, CDR2 SVGIG (reference sequence). V shed 4 bases and J shed 1 base, with 13 bases lying between them. The CDR3 contains 14 residues.

This chain joins TRBV7-9 and TRBJ1-2; possibly TRBD1 for D (5 bases). There are 13 residues in the CDR3. Trimming removed 5 bases from V and 4 bases from J, with 11 bases in between. The germline V gene has CDR1 SEHNR and CDR2 FQNEAQ (reference sequence). DNA of the CDR3: TGTGCCAGCAGCGGAGGGACCAGCTATGGCTACACCTTC. Its translation: CASSGGTSYGYTF.

The CDR3 DNA reads TGTGCCAGCAGTCCCAGGGACAGGGAGGGGACTGAAGCTTTCTTT. It codes for CASSPRDREGTEAFF. V and J are TRBV6-5 and TRBJ1-1; 9 positions match TRBD1. The germline CDR1 and CDR2 sequences are MNHEY and SVGAGI. The CDR3 contains 15 residues. Losses at the gene ends were 5 bases for V and 5 bases for J; bases not matched to a gene: 9.